A single sample is the source of the 22 T cell receptor beta chains below, sequenced in a study of T cell repertoires in cytomegalovirus infection. TCRdb processed the reads anew with MiXCR; each CDR3 protein has one entry. The sample shows more than 150,000 distinct CDR3 sequences, roughly a fifth of them seen only once. Sequenced material: PBMCs. These receptors were obtained from a human donor in good health (CMV status not recorded). Some clones in this sample may be carry-over from other donors' samples.

In this sample, this clonotype turned up many times. This chain connects TRBV12-3 or TRBV12-4 to TRBJ1-5, with a weak D call TRBD1 (5 bases). Trimming left V 1 base short and J 3 bases short, with 10 bases between. This CDR3 is built from 15 residues. CDR3 amino acids: CASSLDGTFNQPQHF. Written as DNA, the CDR3 is TGTGCCAGCAGTTTAGACGGGACCTTCAATCAGCCCCAGCATTTT.

This clonotype was picked up a small number of times. The chain couples TRBV20-1 to TRBJ2-5; TRBD2 aligns across 10 bases. From germline, CDR1 is DFQATT and CDR2 SNEGSKA (reference sequence). J was trimmed by 3 bases and V by 5 bases; bases with no gene match: 6. The CDR3 has 14 amino acids. The chain's CDR3 is CSARRTSGKETQYF. CDR3 nucleotide sequence: TGCAGTGCTCGCCGGACTAGCGGTAAAGAGACCCAGTACTTC.

This clonotype has at least ten counts. The gene calls are TRBV7-2 and TRBJ2-5; 11 nucleotides agree with TRBD1. The CDR3 sequence is 17 residues long. Germline lookup yields CDR1 SGHTA and CDR2 FQGNSA. The junction had 12 bases not matched to a gene; V was cut back by 5 bases and J by 4 bases. Here the CDR3 reads CASSLHRGGTGGETQYF. The CDR3 coding sequence is TGTGCCAGCAGCCTACATCGGGGGGGGACAGGGGGAGAGACCCAGTACTTC.

V usage is TRBV24-1 and J usage is TRBJ2-1; no reliable D call. CDR1 is KGHDR and CDR2 is SFDVKD in the germline V gene. This CDR3 has 14 amino acids. Trimming stripped 3 bases from V and 6 bases from J, with 11 bases between. The CDR3 sequence is CATSDAGVGNEQFF. CDR3 DNA: TGTGCCACCAGTGATGCTGGGGTGGGCAATGAGCAGTTCTTC.

This chain uses TRBV7-2 with TRBJ2-3; D perhaps matches TRBD2 (6 bases). Germline assignment: CDR1 SGHTA and CDR2 FQGNSA. Between the trimmed V and J ends, which lost 3 bases and 1 base, there was a span of 8 bases. This CDR3 is 14 amino acids long. The CDR3 DNA is TGTGCCAGCAGCTTGCAGCGGGGCACAGATACGCAGTATTTT. Translation: CASSLQRGTDTQYF.

This clonotype appeared many times. V and J are TRBV7-2 and TRBJ2-3, with D possibly being TRBD1 (6 bases). The V gene lost 5 bases and the J gene lost 0 bases, with 12 bases spanning the gap. The CDR3 consists of 15 residues. Germline assignment: CDR1 SGHTA and CDR2 FQGNSA. In DNA form, the CDR3 reads TGTGCCAGCAGCCCAGACAGGCCTAGCACAGATACGCAGTATTTT. Its translation is CASSPDRPSTDTQYF. The whole variable domain, filled in from reference TRBV7-2 and TRBJ2-3, reads GAGVSQSPSNKVTEKGKDVELRCDPISGHTALYWYRQSLGQGLEFLIYFQGNSAPDKSGLPSDRFSAERTGGSVSTLTIQRTQQEDSAVYLCASSPDRPSTDTQYFGPGTRLTVL.

This clonotype was counted many times. This chain links TRBV7-2 with TRBJ1-2; D gene ambiguous. This CDR3 is 15 amino acids long. Trimming cost V 7 bases and J 4 bases, with 19 bases left between them. From germline, CDR1 is SGHTA and CDR2 FQGNSA. The chain's CDR3 is CASTTRRETGYGYTF. DNA for the CDR3: TGTGCCAGCACCACTCGGCGGGAGACTGGCTATGGCTACACCTTC. The whole variable domain, filled in from reference TRBV7-2 and TRBJ1-2, reads GAGVSQSPSNKVTEKGKDVELRCDPISGHTALYWYRQSLGQGLEFLIYFQGNSAPDKSGLPSDRFSAERTGGSVSTLTIQRTQQEDSAVYLCASTTRRETGYGYTFGSGTRLTVV.

This clonotype was picked up many times. The V call is TRBV7-2, the J call TRBJ2-1, with D uncertain. CDR1 is SGHTA, CDR2 FQGNSA, per germline. With 1 base removed from V and 9 bases from J, the gap between germline ends came to 10 bases. This CDR3 comprises 13 residues. The DNA of the CDR3 is TGTGCCAGCAGCTTAGAAGTAACTTCTGAGCAGTTCTTC. It translates to CASSLEVTSEQFF.

Regarding this clonotype: This may be a read error: a much more frequent sequence differs by one nucleotide. This chain links TRBV7-2 with TRBJ1-4, with 7 bases fitting TRBD1. The CDR3 is made up of 15 amino acids. Germline loops: CDR1 SGHTA, CDR2 FQGNSA. CDR3: CDSSLERGGGEKLFF. CDR3 bases: TGTGACAGCAGCTTAGAAAGGGGAGGGGGCGAAAAACTGTTTTTT.

The genes are TRBV5-1 and TRBJ2-3; 11 bases line up with TRBD2. Germline CDR1 reads SGHRS; CDR2 reads YFSETQ. CDR3 length: 16 residues. The V and J ends lost 5 bases and 6 bases, in that order; junction bases with no gene match: 11. The CDR3 loop reads CASSSSGGLPLDTQYF. The CDR3 DNA reads TGCGCCAGCAGTTCTAGCGGGGGGTTACCTTTGGATACGCAGTATTTT.

V is TRBV12-3 or TRBV12-4 and J is TRBJ1-5; tentative D call: TRBD1 (5 bases). There are 17 residues in the CDR3. With 4 bases removed from V and 2 bases from J, the gap between germline ends came to 18 bases. This CDR3 reads CASSSGPATMGNQPQHF. CDR3 DNA sequence: TGTGCCAGCAGTTCAGGGCCTGCCACGATGGGCAATCAGCCCCAGCATTTT.

This clonotype has a count of ten or more. The chain couples TRBV7-2 to TRBJ1-1; 8 nucleotides line up with TRBD1. J lost 1 base, V lost 3 bases, and 1 base had no gene match. Germline values: CDR1 SGHTA, CDR2 FQGNSA. The CDR3 length is 14 residues. The DNA of the CDR3 is TGTGCCAGCAGCTTGACAGGGGCGAACACTGAAGCTTTCTTT. Protein sequence: CASSLTGANTEAFF.

V gene TRBV28 combines with J gene TRBJ2-5; D might be TRBD1 or TRBD2, each matching 5 bases. Trimming removed 2 bases from V and 4 bases from J, with 14 bases in between. CDR3 length: 15 residues. Germline V lookup: CDR1 MDHEN, CDR2 SYDVKM. CDR3 nucleotide sequence: TGTGCCAGCAGTTTACCGTGGGGGTCCCCAGAGACCCAGTACTTC. It codes for CASSLPWGSPETQYF.

There are a few counts of this clonotype. The gene calls are TRBV27 and TRBJ1-2, with TRBD1 matching 7 bases. Germline V gene lookup returns CDR1 MNHEY and CDR2 SMNVEV (reference sequence). V shed 6 bases, J shed 8 bases, and the junction held 6 bases outside the gene matches. CDR3 length: 12 amino acids. The CDR3 reads CASSKTGLGYTF. CDR3 DNA: TGTGCCAGCAGCAAGACAGGGTTGGGCTACACCTTC.

This chain joins TRBV5-5 and TRBJ2-4; D is possibly TRBD2 (6 bases). Germline V CDR1 and CDR2: SGHKS, YYEKEE (reference sequence). V gave up 2 bases and J gave up 3 bases, with 12 bases separating them. CDR3 length: 15 residues. The CDR3 region is CASSFSQAGKNIQYF. CDR3 bases: TGTGCCAGCAGCTTTTCCCAAGCGGGCAAAAACATTCAGTACTTC.

This clonotype came up a few times. V is TRBV6-2 or TRBV6-3 and J is TRBJ2-7, with 10 positions matching TRBD2. V lost 7 bases to trimming and J lost 1 base; unmatched junction nucleotides: 4. Germline V gives CDR1 MNHEY, CDR2 SVGEGT. The CDR3 loop spans 14 amino acids. CDR3 coding DNA: TGTGCCAGCACGGGGACTAGCGTATCCTACGAGCAGTACTTC. This sequence encodes CASTGTSVSYEQYF.

This clonotype showed up many times. The chain joins TRBV12-3 or TRBV12-4 to TRBJ2-5; D is undetermined. Trimming cost V 4 bases and J 5 bases, with 14 bases left between them. CDR3 length: 14 residues. As DNA, the CDR3 is TGTGCCAGCAGTTCTCCTACTCTGGGGGAGACCCAGTACTTC. Protein product: CASSSPTLGETQYF.

This clonotype appeared a few times. The chain combines TRBV7-3 with TRBJ1-2, with no clear D. CDR3 length: 13 amino acids. From germline, CDR1 is SGHTA and CDR2 FQGTGA. V gave up 4 bases and J gave up 7 bases, with 13 bases separating them. The CDR3 DNA reads as TGTGCCAGCAGCTCGCAAGACTTCGGTGGCTACACCTTC. It encodes CASSSQDFGGYTF.

The CDR3 nucleotides are TGCAGTGCTAGAGATGCCGGGACCCCGGGCAATGAGCAGTTCTTC. Translating it yields CSARDAGTPGNEQFF. The J gene is TRBJ2-1, the V gene TRBV20-1; D is possibly TRBD1 or TRBD2 (5 bases each). Trimming left V 0 bases short and J 6 bases short, with 15 bases between. This CDR3 comprises 15 residues. Germline CDR1 and CDR2: DFQATT and SNEGSKA (reference sequence).

About this clonotype: One junction end disagrees with the germline gene, perhaps due to a read error. The CDR3 nucleotides are TGTGTCAGCAGCTCCTACAAAGAACCTAACTATGGCTACACCTTC. Amino acid sequence: CVSSSYKEPNYGYTF. The chain uses TRBV7-8 and TRBJ1-2; D is undetermined. Germline assignment: CDR1 SGHVS and CDR2 FQNEAQ. This CDR3 is built from 15 residues.

The genes are TRBV7-3 and TRBJ2-1; 7 bases fit TRBD1. From germline, CDR1 is SGHTA and CDR2 FQGTGA. The CDR3 is made up of 15 amino acids. V shed 5 bases, J shed 4 bases, and the junction held 8 bases outside the gene matches. The CDR3 sequence is CASSTTGAPYNEQFF. The CDR3 bases are TGTGCCAGCAGCACAACAGGGGCGCCATACAATGAGCAGTTCTTC.

This clonotype was counted at least ten times. V is TRBV7-8 and J is TRBJ2-1; D gene ambiguous. The germline V gene has CDR1 SGHVS and CDR2 FQNEAQ. This CDR3 contains 14 residues. V lost 1 base and J lost 7, with 11 bases in between. The CDR3 DNA is TGTGCCAGCAGCTTAGTTGTTACAGCTAATGAGCAGTTCTTC. Amino acid sequence: CASSLVVTANEQFF.